The clone carrying this TCR beta chain was detected once. Adults between roughly 18 and 89 years of age took part from 20 to 25 US areas. This entry belongs to a study of blood T cell repertoires in COVID-19. Study-level information: From the United States, Italy and Spain came samples of acute and convalescent COVID-19.

V was shortened by 6 bases and J by 5 bases, with 13 bases between the two germline ends. The CDR3 extends over 13 amino acids. In germline, CDR1 is KGHSH, CDR2 LQKENI. Only in-frame clones appear in the TCRdb table, and some are missing; sequencing was by immunoSEQ multiplex PCR. The sample lists around 500,000 clones, 85% to 90% occurring once. This receptor was identified in a woman aged 40 to 50 who had recovered from COVID-19. The sequencing input was PBMCs or T cells enriched from blood (not recorded which). The chain uses TRBV18 and TRBJ1-1; D not certain. CDR3 protein: CASSLPGGTEAFF. The CDR3, as DNA: TGTGCCAGCTCCCTCCCGGGTGGGACTGAAGCTTTCTTT.